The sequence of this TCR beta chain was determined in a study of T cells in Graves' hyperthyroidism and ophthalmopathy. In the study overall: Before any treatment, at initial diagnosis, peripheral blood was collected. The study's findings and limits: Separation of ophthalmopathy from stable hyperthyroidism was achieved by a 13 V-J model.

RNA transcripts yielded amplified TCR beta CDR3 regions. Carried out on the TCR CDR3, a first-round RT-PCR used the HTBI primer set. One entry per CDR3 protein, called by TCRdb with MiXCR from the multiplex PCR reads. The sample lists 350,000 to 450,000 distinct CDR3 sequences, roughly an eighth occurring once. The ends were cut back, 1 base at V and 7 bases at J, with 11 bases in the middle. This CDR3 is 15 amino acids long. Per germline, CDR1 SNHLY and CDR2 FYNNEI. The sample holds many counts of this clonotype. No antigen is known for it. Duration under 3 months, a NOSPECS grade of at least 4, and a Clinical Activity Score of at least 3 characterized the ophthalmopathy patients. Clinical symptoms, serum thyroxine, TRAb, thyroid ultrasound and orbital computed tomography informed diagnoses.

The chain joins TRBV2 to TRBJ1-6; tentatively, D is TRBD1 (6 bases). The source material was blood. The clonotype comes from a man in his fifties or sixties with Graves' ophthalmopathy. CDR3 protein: CASSEDRVGNSPLHF. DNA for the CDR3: TGTGCCAGCAGTGAAGACAGGGTCGGGAATTCACCCCTCCACTTT.